The clone carrying this T cell receptor beta chain was counted only a few times. The antigen is undetermined. The CDR3 spans 17 residues. Germline-derived CDR1 and CDR2 are SGDLS and YYNGEE. Losses at the gene ends were 3 bases for V and 0 bases for J; bases not matched to a gene: 9. This sample stems from a study of T cells after yellow fever vaccination. A single record per CDR3 protein comes from TCRdb applying MiXCR to the 5' RACE reads. Of around 310,000 distinct CDR3 sequences listed, roughly 9.4% are singletons. Study observations and caveats: Abundant clonotypes from the bulk population could contaminate FACS-sorted repertoires.

The source is a young man who received the YFV17D yellow fever vaccine. The sample was PBMCs, taken on the day of the first yellow fever vaccination. The chain combines TRBV9 with TRBJ2-3; 8 bases match TRBD2. As DNA, the CDR3 is TGTGCCAGCAGCGGGGGGACTAGACGGGGAAGCACAGATACGCAGTATTTT. This codes for CASSGGTRRGSTDTQYF.